This T cell receptor beta chain comes out of a study of PD-1 blockade in classical Hodgkin lymphoma. CDR1 is MNHEY and CDR2 is SMNVEV in the germline V gene (reference sequence). The length of the CDR3 is 13 residues. Trimming took 7 bases from V and 4 from J, leaving 14 bases between them. Brentuximab vedotin exposure varied among the patients, all of whom had relapsed after autologous stem cell transplantation. Complete response, partial response or progressive disease made up the best responses. The table came from immunoSEQ multiplex PCR; TCRdb's copy has only in-frame clones and leaves some out. The repertoire holds tens of thousands of clones, with around 90% as singletons. Notes on the study in general: Whereas CD4+ TCR diversity had risen significantly by C4D1, CD8+ TCR diversity had not.

A remark on this clone: The antigen remains undetermined.

The source of this sequence is a human donor with classical Hodgkin lymphoma. The specimen was peripheral blood mononuclear cells (PBMCs), collected at baseline. The J gene is TRBJ2-7, the V gene TRBV27; D might be TRBD1 or TRBD2, each matching 6 bases. The CDR3: CASTGGGKYEQYF. The CDR3 DNA reads as TGTGCCAGCACTGGAGGGGGGAAGTACGAGCAGTACTTC.